These 6 T cell receptor beta chains were all obtained from the same sample, sequenced in a study. Tregs were sorted as CD4+CD25+CD127-/low cells. MiXCR was run by TCRdb on the 5' RACE reads, yielding one entry per CDR3 protein. The sample consists of 35,000 to 50,000 distinct CDR3 sequences, 20% to 25% of them appearing once. The sample comprised Tregs sorted from blood. All receptors come from a female donor with breast cancer.

V is TRBV9 and J is TRBJ2-2; D is uncertain. V was pared by 0 bases and J by 2 bases, with 8 bases between. This CDR3 has 15 amino acids. The germline gives CDR1 SGDLS, CDR2 YYNGEE. The DNA for the CDR3 is TGTGCCAGCAGCGTAGCACAAACTAACACCGGGGAGCTGTTTTTT. Translation: CASSVAQTNTGELFF.

The chain carries TRBV20-1 and TRBJ1-2; D not certain. Trimming pared 5 bases from V and 7 bases from J, leaving 11 bases between. The CDR3 runs to 11 residues. Germline CDR1 DFQATT, CDR2 SNEGSKA (reference sequence). CDR3 nucleotides: TGCAGTGCTCACGGGTCCCCTGGCTACACCTTC. Encoded protein: CSAHGSPGYTF.

To note about this clonotype: Being one base from a much bigger clone, this may be a read error. V gene TRBV27 combines with J gene TRBJ1-5, with 10 nucleotides matching TRBD1. This CDR3 comprises 12 residues. Germline-derived CDR1 and CDR2 are MNHEY and SMNVEV (reference sequence). The V gene end was trimmed by 5 bases and the J gene end by 9 bases; junction bases not matched to a gene: 1. CDR3 in amino acids: CASSDRGRPQHF. The CDR3, as DNA: TGTGCCAGCAGTGACAGGGGGCGGCCCCAGCATTTT.

This clonotype was counted many times. The chain is built from TRBV20-1 and TRBJ2-7; D gene unclear. Trimming shortened V by 1 base and J by 2 bases, and 3 bases separated the two germline ends. Germline V CDR1 and CDR2: DFQATT, SNEGSKA (reference sequence). CDR3 length: 11 amino acids. The CDR3 loop reads CSARAAYEQYF. DNA for the CDR3: TGCAGTGCTAGAGCAGCCTACGAGCAGTACTTC.

In regard to this clonotype: A much larger clone differs from this one at a single base, so this may be a read error. The chain joins TRBV10-3 to TRBJ1-6; D call uncertain. This CDR3 is built from 11 residues. V was shortened by 0 bases and J by 18 bases, with 9 bases between the two germline ends. Germline values: CDR1 ENHRY, CDR2 SYGVKD. Written as DNA, the CDR3 is TGTGCCATCAGTGAGTCGGAGAGATCCCACTTT. This encodes CAISESERSHF.

V is TRBV9 and J is TRBJ2-7; 13 bases line up with TRBD2. The CDR3 length is 16 residues. CDR1 and CDR2 from the germline V gene are SGDLS and YYNGEE. V lost 3 bases and J lost 2; bases outside the gene matches: 5. In DNA form, the CDR3 reads TGTGCCAGCAGCGCCCGGACTAGCGGGAGCCCCTACGAGCAGTACTTC. Translated: CASSARTSGSPYEQYF.